This T cell receptor (beta chain) is from a study of shared clonotypes between healthy human individuals. Overall study: Three plates were used per donor for CD4 naive, three for CD4 memory, two for CD8 naive and one for CD8 memory. Points from the study as a whole: Clonotype sharing among donors was expected to depend on sequencing depth. Lower generation probabilities were found for non-shared clonotypes than for those shared by all four donors.

In the study's own analysis: Filtering differed, since immunoSEQ gave only junction sequences and no quality scores. The table came from immunoSEQ multiplex PCR; TCRdb's copy has only in-frame clones and leaves some out. The V and J calls and clone size come from that table; D and trimming were worked out from the DNA. This sample has roughly 2,000,000 clones, with 80% to 95% found just once. Details on this clone: No antigen is known for it.

Terminally differentiated effector memory CD45RA+ cells were excluded by CCR7 positive selection of CD45RO-negative cells. This sequence was found in a man between 18 and 35 years old in good health. Some clones in this sample may be carry-over from other donors' samples. Sample: naive CD8+ T cells from PBMCs.

Here the CDR3 DNA reads TGTGCCAGCAGCCGCTTAGCCAAAAACATTCAGTACTTC. This translates into CASSRLAKNIQYF. The chain is built from TRBV7-7 and TRBJ2-4; D gene unclear. CDR3 length equals 13 residues. With 5 bases removed from V and 0 bases from J, the gap between germline ends came to 5 bases. Germline assignment: CDR1 SSHAT and CDR2 FNYEAQ (reference sequence).